This section outlines one T cell receptor (beta chain) sequence together with its context. Its antigen is currently unknown. Autoimmune disease history or systemic immunosuppression led to patients being barred. These data originate in a study of OX40 agonist ivuxolimab in advanced cancers. Background on the study: The dose-escalation group included hepatocellular carcinoma, melanoma, renal cell carcinoma and head and neck cancer. Having had anti-PD-1, anti-PD-L1 or anti-CTLA-4 therapy before was allowed, and around 39% had some.

Germline V gene data show CDR1 as SGHDN and CDR2 as FVKESK. The CDR3 runs to 16 residues. V lost 2 bases to trimming and J lost 6 bases; unmatched junction nucleotides: 6. Sequencing was performed with immunoSEQ multiplex PCR; in TCRdb, only in-frame clones are kept and a portion is missing. The sample carries roughly 26,000 clones, 76% recorded once. Points from the study as a whole: Near-lowest levels of clonal expansion characterized partial responders at 0.1-3.0 mg/kg.

The sample here was CD4+ or CD8+ T cells sorted from blood, taken in a trial of the OX40 agonist ivuxolimab. The V and J genes are TRBV14 and TRBJ2-7; 14 bases are a match to TRBD2. The TCR was taken from an adult with an advanced solid tumor such as melanoma, head and neck, liver or kidney cancer. CDR3 loop: CASSQRGLAGGGEQYF. CDR3 nucleotides: TGTGCCAGCAGCCAACGCGGACTAGCGGGGGGAGGCGAGCAGTACTTC.